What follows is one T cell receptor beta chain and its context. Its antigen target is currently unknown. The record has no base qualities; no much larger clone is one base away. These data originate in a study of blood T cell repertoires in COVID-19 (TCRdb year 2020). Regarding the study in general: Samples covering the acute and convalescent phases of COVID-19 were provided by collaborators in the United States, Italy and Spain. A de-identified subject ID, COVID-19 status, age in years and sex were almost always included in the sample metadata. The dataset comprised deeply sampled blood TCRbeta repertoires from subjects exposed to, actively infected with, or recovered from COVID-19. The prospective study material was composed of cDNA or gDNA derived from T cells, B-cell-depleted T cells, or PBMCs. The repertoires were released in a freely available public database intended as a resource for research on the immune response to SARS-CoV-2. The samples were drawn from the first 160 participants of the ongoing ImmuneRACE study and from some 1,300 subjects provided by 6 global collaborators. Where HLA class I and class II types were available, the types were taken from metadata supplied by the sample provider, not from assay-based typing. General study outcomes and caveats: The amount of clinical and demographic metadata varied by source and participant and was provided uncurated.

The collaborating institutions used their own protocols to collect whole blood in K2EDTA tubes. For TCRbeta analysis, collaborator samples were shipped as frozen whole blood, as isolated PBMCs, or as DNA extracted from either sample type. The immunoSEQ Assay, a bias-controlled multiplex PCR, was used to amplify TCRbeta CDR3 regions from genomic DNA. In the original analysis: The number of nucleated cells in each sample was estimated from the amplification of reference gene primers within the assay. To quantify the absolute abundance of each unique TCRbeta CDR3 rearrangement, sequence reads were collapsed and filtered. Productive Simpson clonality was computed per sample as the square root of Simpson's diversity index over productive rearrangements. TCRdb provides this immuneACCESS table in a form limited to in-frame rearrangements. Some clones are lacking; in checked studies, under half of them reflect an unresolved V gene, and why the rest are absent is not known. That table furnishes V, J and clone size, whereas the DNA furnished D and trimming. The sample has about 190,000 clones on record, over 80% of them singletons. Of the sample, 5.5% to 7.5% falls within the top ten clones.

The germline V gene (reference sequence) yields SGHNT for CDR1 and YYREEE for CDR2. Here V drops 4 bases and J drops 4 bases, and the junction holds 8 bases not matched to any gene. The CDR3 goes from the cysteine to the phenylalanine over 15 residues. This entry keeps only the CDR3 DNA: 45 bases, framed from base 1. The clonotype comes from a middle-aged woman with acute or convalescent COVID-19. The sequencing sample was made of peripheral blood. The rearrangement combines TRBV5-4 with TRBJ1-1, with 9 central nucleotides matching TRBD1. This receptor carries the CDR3 CASSGMDRGATEAFF. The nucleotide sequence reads TGTGCCAGCAGCGGGATGGACAGGGGAGCCACTGAAGCTTTCTTT.